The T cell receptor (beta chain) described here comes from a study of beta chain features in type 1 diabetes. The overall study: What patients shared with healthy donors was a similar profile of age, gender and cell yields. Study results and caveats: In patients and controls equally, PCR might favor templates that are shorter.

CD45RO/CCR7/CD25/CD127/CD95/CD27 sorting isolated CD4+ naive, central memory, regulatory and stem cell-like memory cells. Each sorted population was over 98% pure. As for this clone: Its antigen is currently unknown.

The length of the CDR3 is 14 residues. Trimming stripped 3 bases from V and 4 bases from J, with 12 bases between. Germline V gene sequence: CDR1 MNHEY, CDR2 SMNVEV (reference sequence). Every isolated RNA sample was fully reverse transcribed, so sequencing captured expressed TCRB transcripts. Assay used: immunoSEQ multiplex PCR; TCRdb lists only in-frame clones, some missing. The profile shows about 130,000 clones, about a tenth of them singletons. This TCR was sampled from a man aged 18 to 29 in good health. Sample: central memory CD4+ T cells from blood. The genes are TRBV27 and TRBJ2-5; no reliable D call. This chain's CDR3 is CASSFAGMGETQYF. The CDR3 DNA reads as TGTGCCAGCAGTTTTGCAGGAATGGGAGAGACCCAGTACTTC.